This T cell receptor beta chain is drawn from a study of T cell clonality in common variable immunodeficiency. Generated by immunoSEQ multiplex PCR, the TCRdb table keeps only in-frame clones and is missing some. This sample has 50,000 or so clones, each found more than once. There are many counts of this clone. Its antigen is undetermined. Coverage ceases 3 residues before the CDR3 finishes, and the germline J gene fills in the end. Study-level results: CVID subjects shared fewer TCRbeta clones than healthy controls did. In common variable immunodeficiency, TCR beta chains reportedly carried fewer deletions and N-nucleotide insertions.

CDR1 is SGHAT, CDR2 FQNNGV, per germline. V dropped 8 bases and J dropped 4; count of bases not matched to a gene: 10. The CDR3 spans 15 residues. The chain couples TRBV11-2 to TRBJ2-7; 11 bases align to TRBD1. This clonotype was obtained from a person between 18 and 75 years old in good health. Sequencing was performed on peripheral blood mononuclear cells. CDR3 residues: CASEGGTGGNYEQYF. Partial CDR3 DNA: TGTGCCAGCGAGGGTGGGACAGGGGGGAATTACGAG.